This entry describes one T cell receptor (beta chain). Antigen: not known. These data are taken from a study of shared clonotypes between healthy human individuals. Trimming stripped 3 bases from V and 8 bases from J, with 11 bases between. CDR1 ENHRY and CDR2 SYGVKD come from the germline V gene. This CDR3 has 13 amino acids. Over several immunoSEQ plates, each subset's genomic DNA was distributed in even portions. Clones were sequenced by immunoSEQ multiplex PCR, and TCRdb holds only the in-frame ones, with some missing. The sample lists approximately 2,300,000 clones, about 90% occurring once. Whole-study findings and limits: Non-shared clonotypes had lower generation probabilities than clonotypes shared by all four sorted-subset donors. It was observed that roughly 5.5% of naive CD4 clonotypes were shared across a few donors. With few donors, the genetic and exposure-history diversity represented was limited.

This TCR derives from a man aged 18 to 29 in good health. Some clones in this sample may be carry-over from other donors' samples. The chain has TRBV10-3 and TRBJ2-1; D is ambiguous. Material for sequencing was naive CD4+ T cells from PBMCs. This sample's subset: CD45RA+ positively selected. Written as DNA, the CDR3 is TGTGCCATCAGTGATTCGGTAGCCGATGAGCAGTTCTTC. Protein sequence: CAISDSVADEQFF.